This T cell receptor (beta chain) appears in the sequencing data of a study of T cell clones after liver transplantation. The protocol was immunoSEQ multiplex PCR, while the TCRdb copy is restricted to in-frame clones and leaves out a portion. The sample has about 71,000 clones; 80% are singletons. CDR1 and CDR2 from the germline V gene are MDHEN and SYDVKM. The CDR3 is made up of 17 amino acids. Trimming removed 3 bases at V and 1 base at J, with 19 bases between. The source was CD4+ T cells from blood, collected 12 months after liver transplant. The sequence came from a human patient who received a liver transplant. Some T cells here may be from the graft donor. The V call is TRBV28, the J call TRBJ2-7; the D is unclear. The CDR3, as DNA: TGTGCCAGCAGTTTCCCTAATCGACAAGCTTCGTCCTACGAGCAGTACTTC. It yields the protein CASSFPNRQASSYEQYF.